What follows are 12 T cell receptor beta chains derived from one specimen sequenced in a study of blood T cells in healthy people across ages. Using a J-beta primer mix together with a sample-barcoded 5' primer, a second PCR was run for roughly 7 to 11 cycles. In TCRdb, the 5' RACE reads were re-called with MiXCR into one record per CDR3 protein. Here the sample spans 700,000 to 850,000 distinct CDR3 sequences, roughly 50% being singletons. The sample taken for sequencing was blood. The receptors here all came from a man older than 75 in good health.

The chain employs TRBV20-1 and TRBJ2-7; 8 nucleotides line up with TRBD1. Losses at the gene ends were 3 bases for V and 5 bases for J; bases not matched to a gene: 9. Germline V gives CDR1 DFQATT, CDR2 SNEGSKA (reference sequence). The CDR3 sequence is 14 residues long. The CDR3 region is CSARRQGRSDEQYF. Here the CDR3 DNA reads TGCAGTGCTAGGAGACAGGGGAGGAGCGACGAGCAGTACTTC.

This clonotype has a handful of counts. The CDR3 coding sequence is TGTGCCATCAGTGAGTTCCGGGACACCCTCTTCTACGAGCAGTACTTC. Protein product: CAISEFRDTLFYEQYF. V and J are TRBV10-3 and TRBJ2-7; perhaps TRBD1 as D (6 bases). V was cut by 1 base and J by 3 bases, with 16 bases left in between. Germline CDR1 is ENHRY and CDR2 is SYGVKD. The CDR3 covers 16 residues.

This clonotype turned up a few times. The genes are TRBV29-1 and TRBJ1-2; D is possibly TRBD1 (6 bases). Per germline, CDR1 SQVTM and CDR2 ANQGSEA. Trimming removed 7 bases at V and 6 bases at J, with 15 bases between. The CDR3 is 12 residues long. In nucleotides, the CDR3 is TGCAGCGGTAAAACAGGGCGGGATGGCTACACCTTC. Protein sequence: CSGKTGRDGYTF.

This chain connects TRBV4-1 to TRBJ2-3; 11 nucleotides line up with TRBD2. The length of the CDR3 is 21 residues. Germline-derived CDR1 and CDR2 are MGHRA and YSYEKL. The V segment lost 4 bases and the J segment 14 bases; nucleotides outside the gene matches: 32. CDR3 in DNA: TGCGCCAGCAGCCTAACCCCAGCGGCGGGACTAGCGGTAAGACGGGACAGATACGCGTATTTT. This translates into CASSLTPAAGLAVRRDRYAYF.

This clonotype was observed a few times. The chain carries TRBV20-1 and TRBJ1-2; D is unresolved. V was shortened by 2 bases and J by 8 bases, with 12 bases between the two germline ends. Germline V gives CDR1 DFQATT, CDR2 SNEGSKA (reference sequence). CDR3 length: 12 amino acids. This CDR3 is CSARLQLGGYTF. The CDR3 bases are TGCAGTGCTAGACTCCAACTGGGAGGCTACACCTTC.

The chain links TRBV29-1 to TRBJ2-3; 8 bases are a match to TRBD1. Trimming took 3 bases from V and 6 from J; bases not matched to a gene: 8. Per germline, CDR1 SQVTM and CDR2 ANQGSEA. The CDR3 runs to 14 residues. The CDR3 bases are TGCAGCGTTGATAGGACAGGGAGGATGGATACGCAGTATTTT. It codes for CSVDRTGRMDTQYF.

The rearrangement links TRBV9 to TRBJ2-7; either TRBD1 or TRBD2 may fit D (6 bases each). The CDR3 extends over 13 amino acids. Germline V gene sequence: CDR1 SGDLS, CDR2 YYNGEE. Deletions cut 3 bases from V and 6 bases from J, with 13 bases between. CDR3 DNA sequence: TGTGCCAGCAGCGCCTCGGGGGCGGGCGAGCAGTACTTC. It is translated as CASSASGAGEQYF.

The chain has TRBV2 and TRBJ1-2; no clear D. From germline, CDR1 is SNHLY and CDR2 FYNNEI. CDR3 length equals 13 residues. V lost 6 bases and J 3 bases, leaving 11 bases between the germline ends. The CDR3 here is CASSREVDYGYTF. In DNA, the CDR3 is TGTGCCAGCAGCCGTGAAGTGGACTATGGCTACACCTTC. The whole variable domain, filled in from reference TRBV2 and TRBJ1-2, reads EPEVTQTPSHQVTQMGQEVILRCVPISNHLYFYWYRQILGQKVEFLVSFYNNEISEKSEIFDDQFSVERPDGSNFTLKIRSTKLEDSAMYFCASSREVDYGYTFGSGTRLTVV.

The V gene is TRBV12-3 or TRBV12-4, the J gene TRBJ2-1; TRBD1 aligns across 7 bases. V lost 9 bases, J lost 3 bases, and 14 bases stayed unmatched. The CDR3 is 16 amino acids. For the CDR3, the DNA is TGTGCCAGTTCTCCCGAGGCCCAGGGGGACTACAATGAGCAGTTCTTC. Translated: CASSPEAQGDYNEQFF.

V and J are TRBV2 and TRBJ2-7; D is possibly TRBD2 (6 bases). CDR1 and CDR2 from the germline V gene are SNHLY and FYNNEI. This CDR3 has 15 amino acids. Trimming stripped 5 bases from V and 0 bases from J, with 14 bases between. In nucleotides, the CDR3 is TGTGCCAGCAGTTTGACTAGTACCACCTCCTACGAGCAGTACTTC. Protein sequence: CASSLTSTTSYEQYF.

The J gene is TRBJ2-1, the V gene TRBV20-1; weak D call: TRBD2 (5 bases). V lost 3 bases, J lost 11 bases, and 14 bases lay in between. The CDR3 has 12 residues. Germline assignment: CDR1 DFQATT and CDR2 SNEGSKA (reference sequence). CDR3 protein: CSASVRGNQQFF. The CDR3 bases are TGCAGTGCTAGTGTTAGAGGGAATCAGCAGTTCTTC.

The chain uses TRBV25-1 and TRBJ2-1, with D perhaps matching TRBD2 (5 bases). Per germline, CDR1 MGHDK and CDR2 SYGVNS. The CDR3 covers 15 residues. V was shortened by 3 bases and J by 4 bases, with 13 bases between the two germline ends. The CDR3 here is CASSDRGWTYNEQFF. CDR3 sequence (DNA): TGTGCCAGCAGTGATCGGGGATGGACTTACAATGAGCAGTTCTTC.